This T cell receptor (beta chain) was identified in a study of cytomegalovirus exposure and HLA in healthy donors. Only a few counts were recorded for this clone. With 60 Vbeta and 13 Jbeta primers, the PCR was carried out. Method: immunoSEQ multiplex PCR; TCRdb's copy keeps in-frame clones and lacks some. The top ten clones hold about 0.98% of a sample with some 170,000 clones, 82% of them seen once. In germline, CDR1 is SGHNT, CDR2 YYREEE (reference sequence). Between the trimmed V and J ends, which lost 3 bases and 4 bases, there was a span of 11 bases. The CDR3 sequence is 14 residues long. Sequenced: PBMCs. The chain is built from TRBV5-4 and TRBJ1-3, with D possibly TRBD1 on 5 matching bases. The receptor was derived from a girl aged 2 to 10 in good health and CMV-seropositive. DNA for the CDR3: TGTGCCAGCAGCTCCAGGGCAGCGGGAAACACCATATATTTT. It is translated as CASSSRAAGNTIYF.